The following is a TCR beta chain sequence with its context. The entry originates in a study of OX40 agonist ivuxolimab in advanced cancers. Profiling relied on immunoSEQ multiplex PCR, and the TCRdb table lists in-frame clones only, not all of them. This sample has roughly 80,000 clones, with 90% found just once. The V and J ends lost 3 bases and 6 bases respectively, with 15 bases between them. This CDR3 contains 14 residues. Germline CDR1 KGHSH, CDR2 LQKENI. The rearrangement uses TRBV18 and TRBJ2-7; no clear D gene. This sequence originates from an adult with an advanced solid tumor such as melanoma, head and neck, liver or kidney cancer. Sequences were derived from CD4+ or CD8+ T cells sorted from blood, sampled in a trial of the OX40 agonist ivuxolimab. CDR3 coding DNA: TGTGCCAGCTCACCGGTACGCACAGATTCCGAGCAGTACTTC. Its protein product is CASSPVRTDSEQYF.